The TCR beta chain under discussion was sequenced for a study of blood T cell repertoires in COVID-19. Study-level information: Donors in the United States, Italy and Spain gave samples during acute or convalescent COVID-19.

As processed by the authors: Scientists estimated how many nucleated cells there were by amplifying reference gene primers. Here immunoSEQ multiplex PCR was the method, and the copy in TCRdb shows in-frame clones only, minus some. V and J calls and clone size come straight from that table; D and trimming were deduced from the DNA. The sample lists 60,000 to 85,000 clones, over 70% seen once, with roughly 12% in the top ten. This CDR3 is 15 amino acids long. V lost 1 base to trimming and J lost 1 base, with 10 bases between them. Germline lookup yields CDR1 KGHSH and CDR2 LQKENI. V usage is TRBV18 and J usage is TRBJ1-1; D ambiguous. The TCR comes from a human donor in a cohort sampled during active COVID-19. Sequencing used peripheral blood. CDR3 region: CASSPQWGGNTEAFF. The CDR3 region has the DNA TGTGCCAGCTCACCACAGTGGGGAGGGAACACTGAAGCTTTCTTT.